This T cell receptor (beta chain) stems from a study of CD8 T cells in ankylosing spondylitis. Points from the study as a whole: Clones that were linked to disease were CD8+ and were relatively rare in peripheral blood.

A remark on this clonotype: Antigen: not known.

Construction of TCR beta libraries was performed using quantitative 5'-RACE with molecular barcodes. TCRdb processed the 5' RACE reads anew with MiXCR; each CDR3 protein has one entry. The data hold roughly 130,000 distinct CDR3 sequences, with 7.5% to 9.5% observed a single time. In germline, CDR1 is MNHNS, CDR2 SASEGT. The CDR3 consists of 15 residues. Between the trimmed V and J ends, which lost 6 bases and 2 bases, there was a span of 16 bases. The chain recombines TRBV6-1 with TRBJ2-5; no clear D. Sequencing was carried out using synovial fluid, either unsorted or a sorted T cell fraction (not recorded which). The clonotype comes from a male donor with ankylosing spondylitis. CDR3 bases: TGTGCCAGCAGCCCCCATATAGGGAATCAAGAGACCCAGTACTTC. Amino acids: CASSPHIGNQETQYF.